This T cell receptor (beta chain) was recorded in a study of radiotherapy plus CTLA-4 blockade in lung cancer. Points from the study as a whole: Early blood T cell clone dynamics, with interferon-beta, were reported to best predict response. Expansion of tumor-derived TCR clones was observed in blood after radiotherapy plus ipilimumab.

About this clone: The antigen is undetermined.

Clones were sequenced by immunoSEQ multiplex PCR, and TCRdb holds only the in-frame ones, with some missing. The table has 80,000 or so clones, roughly four fifths seen once. Chemo-refractory metastatic non-small-cell lung cancer patients were treated with focal radiation plus CTLA-4 blockade with ipilimumab. CDR3 length equals 20 residues. The germline CDR1 and CDR2 sequences are MDHEN and SYDVKM. Trimming took 4 bases from V and 3 from J, leaving 25 bases between them. The sample here was peripheral blood, taken from a patient treated with radiotherapy plus ipilimumab. This chain uses TRBV28 with TRBJ1-6; no reliable D call. The TCR was taken from a human donor with non-small cell lung cancer who had stable disease on radiotherapy plus ipilimumab. Here the CDR3 DNA reads TGTGCCAGCAGTTGGTCAGATCTAAAATCGGCTGAGTTCTATAATTCACCCCTCCACTTT. This codes for CASSWSDLKSAEFYNSPLHF.